This T cell receptor beta chain was captured by sequencing in a study of T cell changes during pregnancy in multiple sclerosis. Sequenced by immunoSEQ multiplex PCR; TCRdb stores in-frame clones only, minus some. Here the sample spans around 57,000 clones, around 92% being singletons. This CDR3 is built from 17 residues. V shed 4 bases and J 0 bases; nucleotides not matched to a gene: 8. Germline-derived CDR1 and CDR2 are SGHRS and YFSETQ. Sequences were derived from peripheral blood, sampled in the third trimester of pregnancy. The TCR sequence derives from a female donor in good health, enrolled as a control in a pregnancy study. The rearrangement uses TRBV5-1 and TRBJ2-1; 9 bases are shared with TRBD2. CDR3 sequence: CASSVSLAGSSYNEQFF. CDR3 sequence (DNA): TGCGCCAGCAGCGTAAGTCTAGCGGGAAGCTCCTACAATGAGCAGTTCTTC.